These T cell receptor beta chains were read from a single sample in a study of T cell clones after liver transplantation. Generated by immunoSEQ multiplex PCR, the TCRdb table keeps only in-frame clones and is missing some. The sample records about 20,000 clones, approximately 80% being singletons. Specimen: CD8+ T cells from blood, collected more than 53 months after liver transplant. The receptors here all came from a human patient who received a liver transplant. Among the T cells, some may be from the graft donor. Each CDR3 is given with its conserved first and last residue. Fields, in order: clone size, J gene, D gene, V gene, CDR3 protein, CDR3 DNA. A D gene is named only where the DNA matches it firmly. Size is stated for part of the rows, as once, few or many counts, or as a class when the clone is expanded.

.,TRBJ2-7,.,TRBV27,CASSKRLDYEQYF,TGTGCCAGCAGCAAACGACTGGACTACGAGCAGTACTTC
.,TRBJ1-1,.,TRBV6-1,CASRRTTEAFF,TGTGCCAGCAGACGGACCACTGAAGCTTTCTTT
.,TRBJ2-1,TRBD1,TRBV27,CASSLSHRGNEQFF,TGTGCCAGCAGTTTATCTCACAGGGGAAATGAGCAGTTCTTC
.,TRBJ2-5,.,TRBV6-6,CASSLDPETQYF,TGTGCCAGCTCCCTAGATCCCGAGACCCAGTACTTC
.,TRBJ1-2,.,TRBV27,CASSPGAYGYTF,TGTGCCAGCAGCCCAGGGGCCTATGGCTACACCTTC
.,TRBJ1-2,TRBD1,TRBV4-1,CASSPPGQRQGYTF,TGCGCCAGCAGCCCCCCGGGACAGCGGCAAGGCTACACCTTC
once,TRBJ1-2,.,TRBV29-1,CSVEEYGYTF,TGCAGCGTTGAAGAGTATGGCTACACCTTC
once,TRBJ2-7,.,TRBV4-1,CASSQVPRSHEQYF,TGCGCCAGCAGCCAAGTGCCCCGGTCCCACGAGCAGTACTTC
.,TRBJ2-7,.,TRBV7-6,CASSPVPGNEQYF,TGTGCCAGCAGCCCCGTCCCAGGGAACGAGCAGTACTTC
.,TRBJ2-1,.,TRBV19,CASSSDSYNEQFF,TGTGCCAGTAGTTCGGACAGTTACAATGAGCAGTTCTTC
.,TRBJ1-6,.,TRBV30,CAWSAIGSSYNSPLHF,TGTGCCTGGAGCGCCATCGGGAGCTCCTATAATTCACCCCTCCACTTT
.,TRBJ1-6,.,TRBV11-2,CASSLTGVRWNSPLHF,TGTGCCAGCAGCTTAACAGGAGTAAGGTGGAATTCACCCCTCCACTTT
.,TRBJ2-1,TRBD2,TRBV7-9,CASSGLGGGTYNEQFF,TGTGCCAGCAGCGGTTTAGGCGGGGGGACGTACAATGAGCAGTTCTTC
once,TRBJ2-2,.,TRBV7-9,CASSDRNTGELFF,TGTGCCAGCAGCGACAGGAACACCGGGGAGCTGTTTTTT
.,TRBJ2-7,TRBD2,TRBV19,CASSILAGAYEQYF,TGTGCCAGTAGTATACTAGCGGGGGCCTACGAGCAGTACTTC
once,TRBJ2-7,.,TRBV4-1,CASSQDGTADFPYEQYF,TGCGCCAGCAGCCAAGATGGAACGGCAGATTTTCCCTACGAGCAGTACTTC
.,TRBJ1-5,.,TRBV19,CASSTENSNQPQHF,TGTGCCAGTAGTACAGAGAATAGCAATCAGCCCCAGCATTTT
few,TRBJ1-6,.,TRBV5-4,CASSFGGGNSPLHF,TGTGCCAGCAGCTTCGGGGGGGGTAATTCACCCCTCCACTTT
.,TRBJ2-1,.,TRBV28,CASLKDTSSYNEQFF,TGTGCCAGCCTTAAGGACACCTCCTCCTACAATGAGCAGTTCTTC
few,TRBJ1-5,.,TRBV6-1,CASSETGYVGNQPQHF,TGTGCCAGCAGTGAAACAGGGTATGTCGGCAATCAGCCCCAGCATTTT
.,TRBJ2-6,.,TRBV27,CASSLSRDVLTF,TGTGCCAGCAGTTTATCCCGAGACGTCCTGACTTTC
medium-sized,TRBJ2-7,TRBD2,TRBV5-3,CATRIGGADEQYF,TGTGCCACCCGAATCGGGGGGGCGGACGAGCAGTACTTC
few,TRBJ2-1,.,TRBV4-3,CASSQPGTVLNEQFF,TGCGCCAGCAGCCAGCCCGGGACTGTTCTCAATGAGCAGTTCTTC
.,TRBJ2-1,TRBD1,TRBV5-4,CASSRGQGAAGNEQFF,TGTGCCAGCAGCCGTGGACAGGGGGCTGCGGGGAATGAGCAGTTCTTC
.,TRBJ1-5,.,TRBV10-1,CASSDRGDQPQHF,TGCGCCAGCAGTGACAGGGGCGATCAGCCCCAGCATTTT
.,TRBJ1-6,.,TRBV7-2,CASSNPLLHF,TGTGCCAGCAGCAACCCCCTACTCCACTTT
.,TRBJ2-7,.,TRBV27,CASSLSGGYEQYF,TGTGCCAGCAGTTTATCAGGGGGGTACGAGCAGTACTTC
.,TRBJ1-1,.,TRBV29-1,CSVEVGGMNTEAFF,TGCAGCGTCGAAGTAGGGGGTATGAACACTGAAGCTTTCTTT
.,TRBJ2-7,TRBD1,TRBV4-2,CASSQEGDRGLEQYF,TGTGCCAGCAGCCAAGAGGGGGACAGGGGGCTCGAGCAGTACTTC
.,TRBJ2-7,.,TRBV14,CASSQLGGPLYEQYF,TGTGCCAGCAGCCAACTGGGGGGGCCCCTCTACGAGCAGTACTTC
.,TRBJ2-2,.,TRBV7-8,CASSLPGHSNTGELFF,TGTGCCAGCAGCTTGCCGGGACACTCGAACACCGGGGAGCTGTTTTTT
few,TRBJ1-6,.,TRBV11-2,CASRGAGSPLHF,TGTGCCAGTAGGGGGGCCGGTTCACCCCTCCACTTT
few,TRBJ2-2,TRBD1,TRBV5-5,CASSPGTGGPGELFF,TGTGCCAGCAGCCCGGGGACAGGGGGCCCCGGGGAGCTGTTTTTT
.,TRBJ1-2,.,TRBV11-2,CASSPQGMANYGYTF,TGTGCCAGCAGCCCGCAGGGAATGGCTAACTATGGCTACACCTTC
.,TRBJ2-3,.,TRBV11-2,CASSLYSGGGSDTQYF,TGTGCCAGCAGCTTATACTCTGGGGGTGGATCAGATACGCAGTATTTT
.,TRBJ1-5,.,TRBV5-4,CASSTGTDSNQPQHF,TGTGCCAGCAGCACCGGGACCGATAGCAATCAGCCCCAGCATTTT
.,TRBJ2-7,TRBD1,TRBV27,CASSLSSPGQGKYEQYF,TGTGCCAGCAGTCTATCCTCTCCGGGACAGGGAAAGTACGAGCAGTACTTC
.,TRBJ1-5,.,TRBV27,CASSSFISNQPQHF,TGTGCCAGCAGTTCCTTTATTAGCAATCAGCCCCAGCATTTT
once,TRBJ1-1,.,TRBV7-9,CASSNTGMNTEAFF,TGTGCCAGCAGCAATACAGGGATGAACACTGAAGCTTTCTTT
.,TRBJ2-3,.,TRBV9,CASSVEGRPFTDTQYF,TGTGCCAGCAGCGTAGAGGGACGTCCCTTCACAGATACGCAGTATTTT
.,TRBJ1-5,.,TRBV11-2,CASSSEDQPQHF,TGTGCCAGCAGCTCGGAGGATCAGCCCCAGCATTTT